This T cell receptor (beta chain) derives from a study of sequential checkpoint blockade in melanoma. The CDR3 covers 11 residues. From germline, CDR1 is MGHDK and CDR2 SYGVNS. V lost 5 bases to trimming and J lost 9 bases, with 8 bases between them. Documented treatment: randomized to nivolumab then ipilimumab (arm A) or the reverse (arm B). No patient had prior DNA-damaging chemotherapy. Sorted cells were live CD3+CD8+, lacking CD19 and CD56, from PBMCs. TCRdb keeps only in-frame clones here, not all; method: immunoSEQ multiplex PCR. The profile shows more than 15,000 clones, roughly 73% of them singletons.

V is TRBV25-1 and J is TRBJ2-1; TRBD1 might be the D (5 bases). The receptor was isolated from a human donor with melanoma. The sequencing here drew on CD8+ T cells sorted from blood (inferred from file names), taken from a patient given nivolumab and ipilimumab in sequence. CDR3 nucleotides: TGTGCCAGCAGTTTTAGGGGTGAGCAGTTCTTC. Translation: CASSFRGEQFF.